The rows below give T cell receptor beta chains drawn from one sample of a study of beta chain features in type 1 diabetes. Produced via immunoSEQ multiplex PCR; TCRdb's table is partial and in-frame only. The repertoire holds under 250,000 clones, 25% to 30% seen once, with 3.5% to 4% in the top ten. Sequencing was done on a sample of central memory CD4+ T cells from blood. Every receptor here comes from a man younger than 45 in good health. Both conserved end residues are part of each CDR3. Fields, in order: CDR3 length, V gene, J gene, clone size, D gene, CDR3 DNA, CDR3 protein. A D gene is named only where the DNA matches it firmly. The listing skips clone size in some rows; elsewhere it reads once, few, many or a size class.

13	TRBV5-1	TRBJ2-5	-	-	TGCGCCAGCAGCCGTGACAGCCAAGAGACCCAGTACTTC	CASSRDSQETQYF
13	TRBV29-1	TRBJ2-6	-	-	TGCAGCGCCGCCGAGTCTGGGGCCAACGTCCTGACTTTC	CSAAESGANVLTF
16	TRBV5-1	TRBJ1-3	-	-	TGCGCCAGCAGCCTTACCCCCCAGAGCTCTGGAAACACCATATATTTT	CASSLTPQSSGNTIYF
14	TRBV15	TRBJ2-7	-	-	TGTGCCACCAGCAACCGGCGGAGCTCCTACGAGCAGTACTTC	CATSNRRSSYEQYF
16	TRBV5-6	TRBJ2-1	few	-	TGTGCCAGCAGCAACCGACGGGGGAGCTCCTACAATGAGCAGTTCTTC	CASSNRRGSSYNEQFF
13	TRBV29-1	TRBJ1-1	few	-	TGCAGCGTTGAATCCCAGGGAGGCACTGAAGCTTTCTTT	CSVESQGGTEAFF
17	TRBV12-5	TRBJ2-3	-	-	TGTGCTAGTGCTAACTCTGTCCGGAACCTGAACACAGATACGCAGTATTTT	CASANSVRNLNTDTQYF
16	TRBV6-6	TRBJ1-5	few	-	TGTGCCAGCAGTCACAGCGTGAGGGGAAGCAATCAGCCCCAGCATTTT	CASSHSVRGSNQPQHF
11	TRBV10-1	TRBJ1-2	-	-	TGCGCCAGCAGTGTGGGACGGGGCTACACCTTC	CASSVGRGYTF
13	TRBV2	TRBJ2-1	few	-	TGTGCCAGCAGTCAGCGGAACTACAATGAGCAGTTCTTC	CASSQRNYNEQFF
13	TRBV2	TRBJ1-6	-	-	TGTGCCAGCAGTGGGGGGGTTCGTTCACCCCTCCACTTT	CASSGGVRSPLHF
11	TRBV5-6	TRBJ2-1	few	-	TGTGCCAGCAGCCTATACAATGAGCAGTTCTTC	CASSLYNEQFF
15	TRBV25-1	TRBJ2-3	-	-	TGTGCCAGCAGAGCCCAGGGGGGGTGGACAGATACGCAGTATTTT	CASRAQGGWTDTQYF
12	TRBV15	TRBJ1-2	-	-	TGTGCCACCAGCAGAGTGGGAGAGGGCCACACCTTC	CATSRVGEGHTF
15	TRBV29-1	TRBJ1-3	-	-	TGCAGCGTTGTCTTAGACAGGAGCTCTGGAAACACCATATATTTT	CSVVLDRSSGNTIYF
11	TRBV2	TRBJ2-3	few	-	TGTGCCACTACCCCCACAGATACGCAGTATTTT	CATTPTDTQYF
16	TRBV7-9	TRBJ2-5	-	TRBD2	TGTGCCAGCAGCTTAGGACTAGCGACTTACGAAGAGACCCAGTACTTC	CASSLGLATYEETQYF
14	TRBV7-2	TRBJ1-1	few	-	TGTGCCAGCAGTACCTCAACAGGGTACGCTGAAGCTTTCTTT	CASSTSTGYAEAFF
11	TRBV30	TRBJ2-5	-	-	TGTGCCTGGAGTGGACAAGAGACCCAGTACTTC	CAWSGQETQYF
12	TRBV29-1	TRBJ1-2	-	TRBD1	TGCAGCGGACAGGGAATCGAGGGTGGCTACACCTTC	CSGQGIEGGYTF
14	TRBV30	TRBJ2-2	once	-	TGTGCCTGGAGTCAGGGGACCCTCACCGGGGAGCTGTTTTTT	CAWSQGTLTGELFF
12	TRBV2	TRBJ1-2	-	-	TGTGCCAGCAAGGAGTCGGCCTATGGCTACACCTTC	CASKESAYGYTF
16	TRBV15	TRBJ2-2	few	-	TGTGCCACCAGCAGAGATCCGACATTCAACACCGGGGAGCTGTTTTTT	CATSRDPTFNTGELFF
13	TRBV29-1	TRBJ1-5	-	-	TGCAGCGTTGTGGAGGACAGTAATCTGCCCCAGCATTTT	CSVVEDSNLPQHF
16	TRBV7-2	TRBJ2-1	few	TRBD2	TGTGCCAGCAGCTACCCTAGCGGGAGTTACTACAATGAGCAGTTCTTC	CASSYPSGSYYNEQFF
15	TRBV28	TRBJ2-2	many	TRBD1	TGTGCCAGCAGGCTGGGACAGGTGTCCACCGGGGAGCTGTTTTTT	CASRLGQVSTGELFF
14	TRBV28	TRBJ2-7	few	-	TGTGCCAGCAGTTTAAGCACGATCGACTACGAGCAGTACTTC	CASSLSTIDYEQYF
15	TRBV4-3	TRBJ2-6	-	-	TGCGCCAGCAGCCTGGGGGGGCGAGGGGCCAACGTCCTGACTTTC	CASSLGGRGANVLTF
17	TRBV9	TRBJ2-1	-	TRBD2	TGTGCCAGCAGCGCCAACGCCGGGACTAGCGGATACAATGAGCAGTTCTTC	CASSANAGTSGYNEQFF
15	TRBV14	TRBJ2-5	-	TRBD2	TGTGCCAGCAGCCCAACTGGACTAGCGGGAGTCACCCAGTACTTC	CASSPTGLAGVTQYF
15	TRBV5-5	TRBJ2-3	few	TRBD2	TGTGCCAGCAGAGGGGGACTAGCGATGGCAGATACGCAGTATTTT	CASRGGLAMADTQYF
14	TRBV5-4	TRBJ2-5	once	-	TGTGCCAGCAGCTTGGGCCCGGGATTAGAGACCCAGTACTTC	CASSLGPGLETQYF
16	TRBV5-1	TRBJ2-2	-	TRBD2	TGCGCCAGCAGCCCACTAGCGGGAGAGTCCACCGGGGAGCTGTTTTTT	CASSPLAGESTGELFF
15	TRBV5-1	TRBJ2-3	-	-	TGCGCCAGCAGCTTGGCACAGGCAAGCACAGATACGCAGTATTTT	CASSLAQASTDTQYF
14	TRBV4-3	TRBJ2-1	many	TRBD2	TGCGCCAGCAGCAGGACTAGCGGACACAATGAGCAGTTCTTC	CASSRTSGHNEQFF
13	TRBV5-6	TRBJ2-5	few	-	TGTGCCAGCAGCTTGAAGAATGGTGAGACCCAGTACTTC	CASSLKNGETQYF
12	TRBV9	TRBJ1-1	once	-	TGTGCCAGCAGCGTAGGGTATGAGGGGGCTTTCTTT	CASSVGYEGAFF
19	TRBV30	TRBJ2-1	-	-	TGTGCCTGGAGTGTACGTAAGTATCAGGGAAAGGGCTCCTACAATGAGCAGTTCTTC	CAWSVRKYQGKGSYNEQFF
15	TRBV9	TRBJ2-5	few	-	TGTGCCAGCACCCCCCTCGGAGCCATGGGGGAGACCCAGTACTTC	CASTPLGAMGETQYF
12	TRBV7-2	TRBJ2-5	-	-	TGTGCCAGCAGCGAACTAGCCGAGACCCAGTACTTC	CASSELAETQYF
18	TRBV5-4	TRBJ2-4	-	-	TGTGCCAGCAGCTTGGCCCTGGGGACCACAGTGGCCAAAAACATTCAGTACTTC	CASSLALGTTVAKNIQYF
18	TRBV7-2	TRBJ2-7	-	-	TGTGCCAGCAGCCATCTTGGCCGGAAGCGCCAGGGTGGCCACGAGCAGTACTTC	CASSHLGRKRQGGHEQYF
14	TRBV28	TRBJ2-1	-	-	TGTGCCAGCAGTTTGGGCCGGTTCTACAATGAGCAGTTCTTC	CASSLGRFYNEQFF
14	TRBV4-1	TRBJ1-2	-	-	TGCGCCAGCAGCCAAGATGCGGACGGCTATGGCTACACCTTC	CASSQDADGYGYTF
13	TRBV10-2	TRBJ2-1	-	TRBD2	TGCGCCAGCAGAATAGCGGGAGTGAATGAGCAGTTCTTC	CASRIAGVNEQFF
14	TRBV5-1	TRBJ1-5	many	-	TGCGCCAGCAGACCGGGACAAGACAATCAGCCCCAGCATTTT	CASRPGQDNQPQHF
14	TRBV27	TRBJ2-7	-	-	TGTGCCAGCAGTTTTACCGAGGGAGCTTACGAGCAGTACTTC	CASSFTEGAYEQYF
13	TRBV7-9	TRBJ2-5	few	-	TGTGCCAGCAGCTTAGATGAGAAAGAGACCCAGTACTTC	CASSLDEKETQYF
14	TRBV9	TRBJ1-2	-	-	TGTGCCAGCAGCGTAGTGAAGGCAGGCAATGGCTACACCTTC	CASSVVKAGNGYTF
11	TRBV30	TRBJ2-3	-	-	TGTGCCCTGGTAAATCGGGATACGCAGTATTTT	CALVNRDTQYF
15	TRBV7-7	TRBJ2-2	-	TRBD1	TGTGCCAGCAGCTCGGGACAGGGGAACACCGGGGAGCTGTTTTTT	CASSSGQGNTGELFF
14	TRBV9	TRBJ1-5	few	-	TGTGCCAGCAGCCCCCCGGGTGTTGATCAGCCCCAGCATTTT	CASSPPGVDQPQHF
13	TRBV6-5	TRBJ2-7	-	-	TGTGCCAGCAGCCCCCGGGGCTTGGGGGAGCAGTACTTC	CASSPRGLGEQYF
13	TRBV29-1	TRBJ2-7	-	-	TGCAGCGTTGAAGATGGACCGGCCGGCGAGCAGTACTTC	CSVEDGPAGEQYF
11	TRBV19	TRBJ2-1	few	-	TGTGCCAGTACCCAATACAATGAGCAGTTCTTC	CASTQYNEQFF
15	TRBV27	TRBJ2-1	many	-	TGTGCCAGCAGTTTTGGATTCCGGGGTTTCAATGAGCAGTTCTTC	CASSFGFRGFNEQFF
13	TRBV19	TRBJ2-3	few	TRBD1	TGTGCCAGTAGTGACAGGGAAACAGATACGCAGTATTTT	CASSDRETDTQYF
16	TRBV5-4	TRBJ2-1	-	-	TGTGCCAGCAGCGCAGACATGACCAGCTCCTACAATGAGCAGTTCTTC	CASSADMTSSYNEQFF
13	TRBV10-3	TRBJ1-5	few	-	TGTGCCATCAGGAAGGACAGCAATCAGCCCCAGCATTTT	CAIRKDSNQPQHF